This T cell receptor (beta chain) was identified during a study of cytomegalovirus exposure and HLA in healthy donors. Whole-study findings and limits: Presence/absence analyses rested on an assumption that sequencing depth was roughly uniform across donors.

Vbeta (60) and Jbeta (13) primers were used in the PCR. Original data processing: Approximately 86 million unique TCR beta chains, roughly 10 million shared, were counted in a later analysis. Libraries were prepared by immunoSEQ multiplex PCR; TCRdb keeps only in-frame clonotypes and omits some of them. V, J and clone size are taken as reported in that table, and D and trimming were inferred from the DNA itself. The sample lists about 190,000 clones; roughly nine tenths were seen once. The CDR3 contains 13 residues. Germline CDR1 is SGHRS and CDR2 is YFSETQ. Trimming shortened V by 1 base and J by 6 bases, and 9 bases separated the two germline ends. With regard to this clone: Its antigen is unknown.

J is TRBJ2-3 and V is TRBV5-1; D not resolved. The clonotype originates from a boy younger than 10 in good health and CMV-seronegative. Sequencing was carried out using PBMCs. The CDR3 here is CASSLSPGDTQYF. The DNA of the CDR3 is TGCGCCAGCAGCTTGAGCCCCGGGGATACGCAGTATTTT.